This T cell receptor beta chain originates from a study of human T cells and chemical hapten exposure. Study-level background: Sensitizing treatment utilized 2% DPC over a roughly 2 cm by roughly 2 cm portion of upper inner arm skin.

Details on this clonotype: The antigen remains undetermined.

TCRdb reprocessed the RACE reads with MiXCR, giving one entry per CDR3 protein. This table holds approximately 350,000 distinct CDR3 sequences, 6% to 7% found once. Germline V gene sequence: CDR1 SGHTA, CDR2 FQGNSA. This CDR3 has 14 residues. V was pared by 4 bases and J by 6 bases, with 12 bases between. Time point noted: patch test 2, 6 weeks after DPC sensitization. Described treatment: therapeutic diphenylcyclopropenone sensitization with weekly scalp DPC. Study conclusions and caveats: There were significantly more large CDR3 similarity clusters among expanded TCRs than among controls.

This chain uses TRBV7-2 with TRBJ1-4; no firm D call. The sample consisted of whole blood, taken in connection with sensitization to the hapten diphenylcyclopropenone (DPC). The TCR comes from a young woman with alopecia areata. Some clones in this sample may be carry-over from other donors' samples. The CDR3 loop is CASSWLGGDEKLFF. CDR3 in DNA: TGTGCCAGCAGCTGGCTCGGTGGGGATGAAAAACTGTTTTTT.